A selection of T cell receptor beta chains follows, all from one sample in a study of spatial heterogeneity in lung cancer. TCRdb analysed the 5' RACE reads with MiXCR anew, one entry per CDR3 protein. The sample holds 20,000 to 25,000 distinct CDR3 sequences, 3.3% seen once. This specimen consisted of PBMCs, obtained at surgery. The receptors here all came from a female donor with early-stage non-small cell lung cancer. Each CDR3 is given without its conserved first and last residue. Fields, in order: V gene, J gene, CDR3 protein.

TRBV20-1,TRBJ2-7,SASRTSGSYEQY
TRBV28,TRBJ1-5,ASSRSRTGVRNQPQH
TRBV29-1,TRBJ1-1,SGHTNTEAF
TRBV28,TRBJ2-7,ASSSRTSGTYEQY
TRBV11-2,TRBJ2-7,ASSFGTGGLEQY
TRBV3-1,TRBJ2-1,ASSQDKWTTYNEQF
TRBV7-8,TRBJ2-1,ASSLGLAVHNEQF
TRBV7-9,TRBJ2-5,ASSYVGRHQETQY
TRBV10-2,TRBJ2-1,ASHPPGESYEQF
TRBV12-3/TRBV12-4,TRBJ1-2,ASSFGRGPLPYGYT
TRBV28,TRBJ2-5,ASSLTLDSLETQY
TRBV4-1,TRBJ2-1,ASSQGPGLAGFSSYNEQF
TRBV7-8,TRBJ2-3,ASNWGTSTDTQY
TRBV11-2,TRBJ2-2,ASSLRDAELF
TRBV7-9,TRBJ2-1,ASSLGRDLNEQF
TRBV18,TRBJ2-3,ASSPPSEDTQY
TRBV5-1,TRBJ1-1,ASSLTPEGSTEAF
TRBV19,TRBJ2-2,ATTGLAGFTGELF
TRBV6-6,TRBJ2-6,ASNEGSGANVLT
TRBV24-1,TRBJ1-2,ATSDSGSDSYT
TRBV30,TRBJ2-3,AWRKTGTDTQY
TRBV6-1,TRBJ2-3,ASSDLWGQSTDTQY
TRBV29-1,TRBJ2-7,SVELRLAGRYEQY
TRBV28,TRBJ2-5,ASSFLTGLIVKGPQETQY
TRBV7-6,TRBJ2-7,ASRPGTGFYEQY
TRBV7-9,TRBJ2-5,ASSMGLDPETQY
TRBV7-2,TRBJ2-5,ASSYQTGQETQY